Listed here are 10 T cell receptor beta chains from one sample, sequenced in a study of T-cell memory formation after mild COVID-19. A single record per CDR3 protein comes from TCRdb applying MiXCR to the 5' RACE reads. The sample shows around 190,000 distinct CDR3 sequences, approximately 17% of them seen only once. The material sequenced was PBMCs or a T cell subset sorted from them (not recorded which). These receptors came from a young man who had mild COVID-19 (a few samples of this study predate the infection). Cell type and time point are not known.

The chain uses TRBV9 and TRBJ1-1; D possibly corresponds to TRBD1 (6 bases). V lost 4 bases and J lost 0, with 10 bases in between. The CDR3 is 14 residues long. From germline, CDR1 is SGDLS and CDR2 YYNGEE. CDR3 protein: CASSKDSLNTEAFF. The CDR3 nucleotides read TGTGCCAGCAGCAAGGACAGCCTGAACACTGAAGCTTTCTTT.

The chain is built from TRBV5-1 and TRBJ2-5; no reliable D call. The V gene's germline CDR1 is SGHRS and CDR2 YFSETQ. V was shortened by 0 bases and J by 1 base, with 13 bases between the two germline ends. The CDR3 extends over 16 amino acids. The CDR3 protein is CASSLVPSWTQETQYF. CDR3 coding DNA: TGCGCCAGCAGCTTGGTCCCATCGTGGACCCAAGAGACCCAGTACTTC. Combining the CDR3 with reference TRBV5-1 and TRBJ2-5 gives the whole variable domain KAGVTQTPRYLIKTRGQQVTLSCSPISGHRSVSWYQQTPGQGLQFLFEYFSETQRNKGNFPGRFSGRQFSNSRSEMNVSTLELGDSALYLCASSLVPSWTQETQYFGPGTRLLVL.

The DNA of the CDR3 is TGTGCCAGCAGCCGACGACGGGGAGATACGCAGTATTTT. It specifies CASSRRRGDTQYF. V gene TRBV12-3 or TRBV12-4 combines with J gene TRBJ2-3; possible D gene TRBD2, 5 bases. The CDR3 runs to 13 residues. Trimming took 6 bases from V and 5 from J, leaving 12 bases between them.

This clonotype was counted between two and nine times. The J gene is TRBJ2-3, the V gene TRBV5-1; a possible D gene is TRBD2 (5 bases). With 4 bases removed from V and 6 bases from J, the gap between germline ends came to 9 bases. This CDR3 region has 12 residues. Germline V gene sequence: CDR1 SGHRS, CDR2 YFSETQ. The CDR3, as DNA: TGCGCCAGCAGCCCGACTATCGATACGCAGTATTTT. Translation gives CASSPTIDTQYF.

The sample holds a few counts of this clonotype. The junction shows a germline mismatch at one end, possibly a read error. The chain recombines TRBV4-3 with TRBJ1-4, with D unclear. The CDR3 is made up of 12 amino acids. Germline-derived CDR1 and CDR2 are LGHNA and YSLEER. The CDR3 sequence is CASSQGNGKLFF. For the CDR3, the DNA is TGCGCCAGCAGCCAAGGCAATGGAAAACTGTTTTTT.

This clonotype showed up many times. This chain joins TRBV20-1 and TRBJ1-1; the match to TRBD1 covers 8 bases. Germline V gene sequence: CDR1 DFQATT, CDR2 SNEGSKA (reference sequence). The CDR3 contains 13 residues. V was pared by 6 bases and J by 1 base, with 4 bases of the junction left unmatched. CDR3 nucleotides: TGCAGTGCGCCGGGACAGGCGAACACTGAAGCTTTCTTT. It encodes CSAPGQANTEAFF.

In this sample, this clonotype turned up many times. The genes are TRBV7-2 and TRBJ2-3; no clear D. This CDR3 is 12 amino acids long. Germline V CDR1 and CDR2: SGHTA, FQGNSA. The V and J ends lost 3 bases and 2 bases respectively, with 3 bases between them. CDR3 sequence: CASSFYTDTQYF. DNA of the CDR3: TGTGCCAGCAGCTTTTACACAGATACGCAGTATTTT.

This clonotype came up a few times. The chain combines TRBV5-1 with TRBJ2-5, with TRBD2 matching 7 bases. The V gene end was trimmed by 0 bases and the J gene end by 2 bases; junction bases not matched to a gene: 4. Germline CDR1 SGHRS, CDR2 YFSETQ. This CDR3 is 15 amino acids long. CDR3 amino acids: CASSLGTSLQETQYF. The CDR3 DNA reads as TGCGCCAGCAGCTTGGGGACTAGTCTACAAGAGACCCAGTACTTC.

This clonotype was detected a few times. The chain uses TRBV5-1 and TRBJ2-1; D is undetermined. V lost 4 bases and J 0 bases, leaving 8 bases between the germline ends. The CDR3 spans 14 residues. The germline gives CDR1 SGHRS, CDR2 YFSETQ. CDR3 bases: TGCGCCAGCAGCCCTCTTAGCTCCTACAATGAGCAGTTCTTC. It codes for CASSPLSSYNEQFF.

This clonotype was detected many times. The chain has TRBV24-1 and TRBJ1-1, with 12 bases matching TRBD1. The junction had 7 bases not matched to a gene; V was cut back by 9 bases and J by 3 bases. The CDR3 consists of 15 residues. From germline, CDR1 is KGHDR and CDR2 SFDVKD. CDR3 loop: CATAGTGGGDTEAFF. CDR3 DNA: TGTGCCACCGCCGGGACAGGGGGCGGGGACACTGAAGCTTTCTTT.